This entry is about one TCR beta chain. This specimen comes from a study of blood T cell repertoires in COVID-19. Study details: Samples representing acute and convalescent COVID-19 were sourced from the United States, Italy and Spain. T cells, B-cell-depleted T cells, or PBMCs supplied cDNA or gDNA.

Authors' analysis steps: Reference gene primer amplification yielded estimated nucleated cell counts. The assay was immunoSEQ multiplex PCR, and TCRdb's table has in-frame clones only and misses some. V and J calls plus clone size are reproduced from that table; the DNA served to infer D and trimming. The sample has about 250,000 clones, about 89% seen once. The V end was cut by 4 bases, the J end by 5 bases, with 11 bases between. The CDR3 loop spans 14 amino acids. The germline V gene encodes CDR1 SGHVS and CDR2 FQNEAQ. The specimen was peripheral blood. The chain recombines TRBV7-8 with TRBJ2-2; tentatively, D is TRBD1 (6 bases). This clonotype originated in a woman in her sixties or seventies who had recovered from COVID-19. This CDR3 reads CASSSTGRTGELFF. In DNA form, the CDR3 reads TGTGCCAGCAGCTCCACAGGGAGAACCGGGGAGCTGTTTTTT. The whole variable domain, remainder taken from reference TRBV7-8 and TRBJ2-2, is GAGVSQSPRYKVAKRGQDVALRCDPISGHVSLFWYQQALGQGPEFLTYFQNEAQLDKSGLPSDRFFAERPEGSVSTLKIQRTQQEDSAVYLCASSSTGRTGELFFGEGSRLTVL.